This T cell receptor (beta chain) derives from a study of molecular identifiers for immune sequencing clone quantification. Study-wide results and limits: The study reportedly detected spiked Jurkat TCR RNA from one cell among around 1 million naive cells. Effector cells had over 99% of their molecules in clones above 20 RNA copies, while naive cells had under 1%.

This clonotype was observed a few times. Its antigen is not known. In preparing bulk TCR libraries, previously described methods and listed TCR primers were used. MiXCR, applied by TCRdb to the PCR reads, yields one record per CDR3 protein. The table has about 320,000 distinct CDR3 sequences, roughly a quarter seen once. Germline loops: CDR1 SEHNR, CDR2 FQNEAQ (reference sequence). Between the trimmed V and J ends, which lost 0 bases and 4 bases, there was a span of 6 bases. The CDR3 runs 14 residues. The receptor comes from a human donor in good health. Some libraries in this study had Jurkat cell RNA spiked in. Sequenced sample: naive CD8+ T cells from blood, with Jurkat cell RNA spiked in. Indicated subset: FACS-sorted CD8+CD4-CCR7+CD45RA+ naive T cells. The gene calls are TRBV7-9 and TRBJ1-4, with D hard to call. CDR3 sequence reads: CASSLAGNNEKLFF. The CDR3 bases are TGTGCCAGCAGCTTAGCGGGGAATAATGAAAAACTGTTTTTT.